These T cell receptor beta chains were read from a single sample in a study of a mutant IDH1 vaccine in newly diagnosed glioma. No antigen has been identified for these receptors. The table came from immunoSEQ multiplex PCR; TCRdb's copy has only in-frame clones and leaves some out. The table records under 150,000 clones, 85% to 90% of them present only once. Here the sequenced sample was PBMCs, taken from a glioma patient whose treatment included an IDH1 peptide vaccine. The source of these receptors is a woman aged 50 to 65 with glioma. Each CDR3 is given with its conserved first and last residue. The D gene is left open where the match is weak. For some rows the clone size is stated as once, few or many, or as a class when expanded; others skip it.

clone size | D gene | J gene | V gene | CDR3 protein | CDR3 DNA
NA | NA | TRBJ2-3 | TRBV7-9 | CASSLEAYTDTQYF | TGTGCCAGCAGCTTAGAAGCTTACACAGATACGCAGTATTTT
NA | NA | TRBJ1-1 | TRBV19 | CASSIDAGAEAFF | TGTGCCAGTAGTATAGACGCGGGTGCTGAAGCTTTCTTT
NA | NA | TRBJ1-4 | TRBV28 | CASRSPPAGRGGKEKLFF | TGTGCCAGCAGGTCCCCTCCCGCAGGGAGAGGGGGGAAAGAAAAACTGTTTTTT
NA | NA | TRBJ1-1 | TRBV6-6 | CASRVEWNTEAFF | TGTGCCAGCAGGGTGGAATGGAACACTGAAGCTTTCTTT
NA | NA | TRBJ2-7 | TRBV9 | CASSGGTYEQYF | TGTGCCAGCAGCGGGGGGACCTACGAGCAGTACTTC
NA | NA | TRBJ1-1 | TRBV27 | CASSSRGARTEAFF | TGTGCCAGCAGTTCACGAGGGGCGCGCACTGAAGCTTTCTTT
NA | TRBD1 | TRBJ1-5 | TRBV10-3 | CAISEGQAGQPQHF | TGTGCCATCAGTGAAGGACAGGCGGGACAGCCCCAGCATTTT
NA | NA | TRBJ2-7 | TRBV11-2 | CASSLDAISYEQYF | TGTGCCAGCAGCTTAGATGCCATTTCCTACGAGCAGTACTTC
NA | NA | TRBJ1-1 | TRBV7-9 | CASSLDLRLNTEAFF | TGTGCCAGCAGCTTAGACCTGAGGTTGAACACTGAAGCTTTCTTT
NA | NA | TRBJ2-1 | TRBV7-8 | CASSTTGSGETAYNEQFF | TGTGCCAGCAGCACAACAGGGTCCGGGGAGACGGCCTACAATGAGCAGTTCTTC
NA | TRBD2 | TRBJ2-1 | TRBV11-2 | CASSPRPGTSGGIYNEQFF | TGTGCCAGCAGCCCCCGCCCCGGGACTAGCGGGGGCATCTACAATGAGCAGTTCTTC
NA | TRBD1 | TRBJ2-7 | TRBV5-4 | CASSKPGQGDEQYF | TGTGCCAGCAGCAAACCGGGACAGGGGGACGAGCAGTACTTC
few | TRBD1 | TRBJ2-7 | TRBV9 | CASSVGDRDYEQYF | TGTGCCAGCAGCGTAGGGGACAGGGACTACGAGCAGTACTTC
NA | NA | TRBJ2-7 | TRBV6-5 | CASRPAGSYEQYF | TGTGCCAGCCGTCCGGCGGGATCCTACGAGCAGTACTTC
NA | TRBD1 | TRBJ1-1 | TRBV5-1 | CASSFQGAFTEAFF | TGCGCCAGCAGCTTCCAGGGGGCGTTTACTGAAGCTTTCTTT
NA | NA | TRBJ1-1 | TRBV5-1 | CASSLGGGGTEAFF | TGCGCCAGCAGCTTGGGAGGGGGAGGCACTGAAGCTTTCTTT
NA | NA | TRBJ1-6 | TRBV19 | CASTIRRAYSPLHF | TGTGCCAGTACTATCAGGAGGGCGTATTCACCCCTCCACTTT
NA | NA | TRBJ1-5 | TRBV6-1 | CASRTGGNQPQHF | TGTGCCAGCAGGACGGGCGGCAATCAGCCCCAGCATTTT
NA | NA | TRBJ2-5 | TRBV2 | CASSFRGQETQYF | TGTGCCAGCAGTTTCAGGGGTCAAGAGACCCAGTACTTC
once | NA | TRBJ2-1 | TRBV5-4 | CASKEPNDNEQFF | TGTGCCAGCAAAGAACCGAACGACAATGAGCAGTTCTTC
once | NA | TRBJ2-7 | TRBV11-1 | CASSLEWGPGYEQYF | TGTGCCAGCAGCTTAGAGTGGGGCCCGGGGTACGAGCAGTACTTC
NA | NA | TRBJ1-1 | TRBV30 | CAWTPGRANTEAFF | TGTGCCTGGACCCCCGGGAGGGCGAACACTGAAGCTTTCTTT
NA | TRBD2 | TRBJ2-2 | TRBV27 | CASTSREGHGGELFF | TGTGCCAGCACTTCGAGGGAGGGCCACGGCGGGGAGCTGTTTTTT
NA | TRBD2 | TRBJ2-1 | TRBV4-1 | CASSQPTAPTSDYEQFF | TGCGCCAGCAGCCAACCCACTGCCCCTACTAGCGACTATGAGCAGTTCTTC
NA | NA | TRBJ2-7 | TRBV6-6 | CASSYLTPNNYEQYF | TGTGCCAGCAGTTACCTCACACCAAACAATTACGAGCAGTACTTC
once | NA | TRBJ2-5 | TRBV4-1 | CASSHAGGGETQYF | TGCGCCAGCAGCCATGCAGGGGGAGGGGAGACCCAGTACTTC
NA | NA | TRBJ2-6 | TRBV7-3 | CASSPAGQLSGANVLTF | TGTGCCAGCAGCCCAGCTGGACAGCTCTCTGGGGCCAACGTCCTGACTTTC
NA | TRBD1 | TRBJ2-7 | TRBV10-3 | CAISESGQDYEQYF | TGTGCCATCAGTGAGTCGGGACAGGACTACGAGCAGTACTTC
once | TRBD2 | TRBJ2-7 | TRBV29-1 | CSVRPASGPYEQYF | TGCAGCGTTAGGCCCGCTAGCGGTCCCTACGAGCAGTACTTC